The 22 T cell receptor beta chains reported below all come from one sample, sequenced in a study of a mutant IDH1 vaccine in newly diagnosed glioma. No antigens are known for them. The time point: week 11, during vaccination. The content of each vaccine dose was 300 ug of mutant IDH1 20-mer peptide, and topical imiquimod accompanied it. Only in-frame clones appear in the TCRdb table, and some are missing; sequencing was by immunoSEQ multiplex PCR. The data show tens of thousands of clones, 80% to 85% seen once. The sample here was PBMCs, taken from a glioma patient whose treatment included an IDH1 peptide vaccine. Every receptor here comes from a man aged 35 to 55 with glioma.

The gene calls are TRBV5-4 and TRBJ2-1; D perhaps matches TRBD2 (5 bases). Germline V lookup: CDR1 SGHNT, CDR2 YYREEE (reference sequence). This CDR3 contains 15 residues. Trimming removed 0 bases from V and 5 bases from J, with 12 bases in between. CDR3 in DNA: TGTGCCAGCAGCTTGGATAGCGTCATAAACAATGAGCAGTTCTTC. This gives the protein CASSLDSVINNEQFF. The full variable domain, with the rest looked up from reference TRBV5-4 and TRBJ2-1, is ETGVTQSPTHLIKTRGQQVTLRCSSQSGHNTVSWYQQALGQGPQFIFQYYREEENGRGNFPPRFSGLQFPNYSSELNVNALELDDSALYLCASSLDSVINNEQFFGPGTRLTVL.

V usage is TRBV4-2 and J usage is TRBJ2-5; D unresolved. This CDR3 is built from 16 residues. Germline V lookup: CDR1 LGHNA, CDR2 YNFKEQ. With 4 bases removed from V and 5 bases from J, the gap between germline ends came to 20 bases. In nucleotides, the CDR3 is TGTGCCAGCAGCCGAACTGAGTGGTCGCAGGTCGAGACCCAGTACTTC. Protein product: CASSRTEWSQVETQYF.

This clone was seen more than once but under ten times. The chain joins TRBV7-9 to TRBJ2-7; 8 bases are a match to TRBD1. This CDR3 spans 13 amino acids. The ends lost 5 bases at V and 7 bases at J; junction bases unmatched: 7. Germline loops: CDR1 SEHNR, CDR2 FQNEAQ (reference sequence). Here the CDR3 reads CASSGTGGMEQYF. Here the CDR3 DNA reads TGTGCCAGCAGCGGTACAGGGGGAATGGAGCAGTACTTC. Full variable domain (outside the CDR3, taken from reference TRBV7-9 and TRBJ2-7): DTGVSQNPRHKITKRGQNVTFRCDPISEHNRLYWYRQTLGQGPEFLTYFQNEAQLEKSRLLSDRFSAERPKGSFSTLEIQRTEQGDSAMYLCASSGTGGMEQYFGPGTRLTVT.

This chain uses TRBV5-1 with TRBJ2-1; tentatively, D is TRBD2 (6 bases). With 0 bases removed from V and 8 bases from J, the gap between germline ends came to 9 bases. CDR3 length equals 13 residues. Germline CDR1 is SGHRS and CDR2 is YFSETQ. CDR3: CASSLVGGDEQFF. The CDR3 region has the DNA TGCGCCAGCAGCTTGGTGGGGGGTGATGAGCAGTTCTTC.

J is TRBJ2-7 and V is TRBV25-1; D gene ambiguous. The CDR3 covers 11 residues. Germline values: CDR1 MGHDK, CDR2 SYGVNS. With 5 bases removed from V and 5 bases from J, the gap between germline ends came to 7 bases. The DNA for the CDR3 is TGTGCCAGCAGTCCCGGCCACGAGCAGTACTTC. This translates into CASSPGHEQYF.

V and J are TRBV7-9 and TRBJ2-1; TRBD2 aligns across 13 bases. This CDR3 has 16 amino acids. V lost 5 bases and J lost 6; bases outside the gene matches: 7. The germline gives CDR1 SEHNR, CDR2 FQNEAQ (reference sequence). The CDR3, as DNA: TGTGCCAGCAGCCCCGGACTAGCGGGAGCGATCAATGAGCAGTTCTTC. Residues: CASSPGLAGAINEQFF. The whole variable domain, remainder taken from reference TRBV7-9 and TRBJ2-1, is DTGVSQNPRHKITKRGQNVTFRCDPISEHNRLYWYRQTLGQGPEFLTYFQNEAQLEKSRLLSDRFSAERPKGSFSTLEIQRTEQGDSAMYLCASSPGLAGAINEQFFGPGTRLTVL.

The chain carries TRBV9 and TRBJ2-2, with D perhaps matching TRBD1 or TRBD2 (5 bases each). There are 15 residues in the CDR3. V dropped 4 bases and J dropped 6 bases, with 16 bases sitting between them. Germline-derived CDR1 and CDR2 are SGDLS and YYNGEE. This CDR3 is CASSRGVRAAGELFF. The CDR3 DNA reads as TGTGCCAGCAGCAGAGGGGTGAGGGCGGCCGGGGAGCTGTTTTTT.

This chain links TRBV7-9 with TRBJ1-2, with D perhaps TRBD1 (5 bases). CDR1 and CDR2 (germline): SEHNR, FQNEAQ (reference sequence). Trimming cost V 5 bases and J 2 bases, with 12 bases left between them. This CDR3 has 14 amino acids. DNA for the CDR3: TGTGCCAGCAGCGATACGGGACGGAACTATGGCTACACCTTC. Amino acids: CASSDTGRNYGYTF. Drawing the rest from reference TRBV7-9 and TRBJ1-2, the complete variable domain is DTGVSQNPRHKITKRGQNVTFRCDPISEHNRLYWYRQTLGQGPEFLTYFQNEAQLEKSRLLSDRFSAERPKGSFSTLEIQRTEQGDSAMYLCASSDTGRNYGYTFGSGTRLTVV.

The chain uses TRBV15 and TRBJ1-1; D call uncertain. V lost 3 bases and J 4 bases, leaving 9 bases between the germline ends. The CDR3 runs to 13 residues. CDR1 LNHNV and CDR2 YYDKDF come from the germline V gene (reference sequence). CDR3 region: CATSSYTITEAFF. The DNA for the CDR3 is TGTGCCACCAGCAGTTACACCATCACTGAAGCTTTCTTT. Full variable domain (remainder filled in from reference TRBV15 and TRBJ1-1): DAMVIQNPRYQVTQFGKPVTLSCSQTLNHNVMYWYQQKSSQAPKLLFHYYDKDFNNEADTPDNFQSRRPNTSFCFLDIRSPGLGDTAMYLCATSSYTITEAFFGQGTRLTVV.

The chain uses TRBV5-5 and TRBJ1-3, with D perhaps TRBD1 (5 bases). Germline CDR1 and CDR2: SGHKS and YYEKEE (reference sequence). V gave up 0 bases and J gave up 0 bases, with 7 bases separating them. The CDR3 totals 15 residues. DNA of the CDR3: TGTGCCAGCAGCTTGGACAGGAGCTCTGGAAACACCATATATTTT. It is translated as CASSLDRSSGNTIYF.

V usage is TRBV5-1 and J usage is TRBJ2-5; 9 nucleotides agree with TRBD1. From germline, CDR1 is SGHRS and CDR2 YFSETQ. CDR3 length: 14 amino acids. V dropped 3 bases and J dropped 4; count of bases not matched to a gene: 4. This chain's CDR3 is CASSSGQGLETQYF. The CDR3 bases are TGCGCCAGCAGCTCGGGACAGGGTCTAGAGACCCAGTACTTC.

Comments on this clone: Relative to the germline gene, one junction end is altered; a read error may explain this. The chain combines TRBV29-1 with TRBJ2-2, with D possibly TRBD2 on 6 matching bases. CDR3 length: 12 amino acids. CDR1 and CDR2 from the germline V gene are SQVTM and ANQGSEA. CDR3 sequence: CSVSLATRELFF. For the CDR3, the DNA is TGCAGCGTTTCACTAGCCACCCGGGAGCTGTTTTTT.

The gene calls are TRBV2 and TRBJ2-7; D remains ambiguous. The CDR3 extends over 11 amino acids. The germline V gene encodes CDR1 SNHLY and CDR2 FYNNEI. V was pared by 6 bases and J by 7 bases, with 10 bases between. The CDR3 nucleotides read TGTGCCAGCAGGGTGGGCGTTGAGCAGTACTTC. This sequence encodes CASRVGVEQYF.

The J gene is TRBJ1-1, the V gene TRBV2; the match to TRBD1 covers 7 bases. This CDR3 has 11 amino acids. The ends lost 6 bases at V and 10 bases at J; junction bases unmatched: 5. Germline V lookup: CDR1 SNHLY, CDR2 FYNNEI. The CDR3 protein is CASSVGQRAFF. The CDR3 DNA sequence: TGTGCCAGCAGCGTGGGACAGAGAGCTTTCTTT.

This clone was picked up a small number of times. V gene TRBV4-2 combines with J gene TRBJ1-1, with no clear D. The CDR3 contains 14 residues. The V end lost 3 bases, the J end lost 2 bases, and 10 bases lay between the germline ends. Germline values: CDR1 LGHNA, CDR2 YNFKEQ. The CDR3 bases are TGTGCCAGCAGCCAGTCTTGGCCCAACACTGAAGCTTTCTTT. Translated: CASSQSWPNTEAFF.

The gene calls are TRBV29-1 and TRBJ1-1; weak D call: TRBD1 (6 bases). Trimming removed 5 bases from V and 0 bases from J, with 19 bases in between. Germline CDR1 is SQVTM and CDR2 is ANQGSEA. CDR3 length equals 16 residues. DNA of the CDR3: TGCAGCGTTTGGAGGGACAAACAGATGGTGAACACTGAAGCTTTCTTT. Protein product: CSVWRDKQMVNTEAFF.

The chain links TRBV7-2 to TRBJ1-2, with TRBD1 matching 11 bases. V shed 2 bases, J shed 8 bases, and the junction held 7 bases outside the gene matches. The CDR3 loop spans 15 amino acids. Germline V gives CDR1 SGHTA, CDR2 FQGNSA. Here the CDR3 reads CASSLQTGQGGGYTF. Written as DNA, the CDR3 is TGTGCCAGCAGCTTACAAACGGGACAGGGGGGAGGCTACACCTTC.

The chain recombines TRBV4-2 with TRBJ1-5, with unresolved D. From germline, CDR1 is LGHNA and CDR2 YNFKEQ. The CDR3 runs to 14 residues. Trimming removed 3 bases at V and 8 bases at J, with 14 bases between. CDR3 amino acids: CASSQDLGDEPQHF. The CDR3 coding sequence is TGTGCCAGCAGCCAGGACCTGGGCGATGAGCCCCAGCATTTT.

The V call is TRBV6-6, the J call TRBJ1-2; D is possibly TRBD1 (5 bases). This CDR3 has 13 residues. V was cut by 5 bases and J by 3 bases, with 10 bases left in between. The germline CDR1 and CDR2 sequences are MNHNY and SVGAGI (reference sequence). The CDR3 is CASSNQGDYGYTF. The DNA for the CDR3 is TGTGCCAGCAGTAATCAGGGCGACTATGGCTACACCTTC.

V usage is TRBV6-5 and J usage is TRBJ2-3, with 9 bases identical to TRBD2. This CDR3 has 14 residues. After removal of 6 bases from V and 6 bases from J, the junction contained 7 bases not matched to a gene. Germline V gene lookup returns CDR1 MNHEY and CDR2 SVGAGI. CDR3 protein: CASSRAGGADTQYF. The CDR3 nucleotides are TGTGCCAGCAGCAGAGCGGGAGGCGCGGATACGCAGTATTTT.

The CDR3 reads CASSLRGAQNYGYTF. CDR3 coding DNA: TGTGCCAGCAGCTTACGTGGTGCCCAGAACTATGGCTACACCTTC. The V gene is TRBV7-3, the J gene TRBJ1-2, with unresolved D. Trimming removed 2 bases from V and 2 bases from J, with 12 bases in between. The CDR3 sequence is 15 residues long. The V gene's germline CDR1 is SGHTA and CDR2 FQGTGA.

This chain links TRBV6-6 with TRBJ2-7, with TRBD2 matching over 12 bases. CDR3 length equals 14 residues. Germline CDR1 reads MNHNY; CDR2 reads SVGAGI (reference sequence). V was clipped by 2 bases and J by 5 bases; unmatched bases: 1. This chain's CDR3 is CASSYGLAGNEQYF. CDR3 nucleotide sequence: TGTGCCAGCAGTTACGGACTAGCGGGAAACGAGCAGTACTTC.